Shown below are 13 T cell receptor beta chains from a single sample sequenced in a study of OX40 agonist ivuxolimab in advanced cancers. Produced via immunoSEQ multiplex PCR; TCRdb's table is partial and in-frame only. In the table there are roughly 51,000 clones, around nine tenths of which are singletons. Here the sequenced sample was CD4+ or CD8+ T cells sorted from blood, taken in a trial of the OX40 agonist ivuxolimab. These receptors were taken from an adult with an advanced solid tumor such as melanoma, head and neck, liver or kidney cancer.

The V gene is TRBV15, the J gene TRBJ2-3, with 9 bases lining up with TRBD2. CDR3 length equals 16 residues. The germline V gene encodes CDR1 LNHNV and CDR2 YYDKDF (reference sequence). Trimming removed 5 bases from V and 0 bases from J; junction bases left unmatched: 6. CDR3 region: CATSDLAGASTDTQYF. Here the CDR3 DNA reads TGTGCCACCAGCGATTTAGCGGGAGCTAGCACAGATACGCAGTATTTT.

This clone was recorded only once. The rearrangement links TRBV2 to TRBJ2-1, with 7 bases matching TRBD2. The CDR3 sequence is 14 residues long. Germline-derived CDR1 and CDR2 are SNHLY and FYNNEI. The V segment lost 10 bases and the J segment 9 bases; nucleotides outside the gene matches: 15. This chain's CDR3 is CATRPGTTVGEQFF. CDR3 DNA: TGTGCCACCCGACCGGGGACTACGGTAGGTGAGCAGTTCTTC.

The CDR3 loop reads CASSYLGGETQYF. The CDR3, as DNA: TGTGCCAGCAGCTACCTTGGGGGGGAGACCCAGTACTTC. The chain joins TRBV5-6 to TRBJ2-5; possible D gene TRBD2, 6 bases. There are 13 residues in the CDR3. Germline assignment: CDR1 SGHDT and CDR2 YYEEEE. V gave up 3 bases and J gave up 5 bases, with 11 bases separating them.

This clone was counted once. The chain is built from TRBV2 and TRBJ2-1, with 10 bases matching TRBD2. Germline V gene data show CDR1 as SNHLY and CDR2 as FYNNEI. CDR3 length: 14 residues. After removal of 8 bases from V and 0 bases from J, the junction contained 1 base not matched to a gene. The CDR3 region has the DNA TGTGCCAGCCCTAGCGGGAGCTCCTACAATGAGCAGTTCTTC. Amino acid sequence: CASPSGSSYNEQFF.

The chain employs TRBV18 and TRBJ2-7; no clear D. V lost 1 base, J lost 5 bases, and 9 bases lay in between. Germline CDR1 KGHSH, CDR2 LQKENI. CDR3 length: 13 amino acids. The CDR3 spells CASSPQNGNEQYF. CDR3 bases: TGTGCCAGCTCACCACAAAATGGGAACGAGCAGTACTTC.

J is TRBJ2-3 and V is TRBV6-1; 8 nucleotides line up with TRBD1. CDR3 length: 15 residues. V shed 6 bases and J 0 bases; nucleotides not matched to a gene: 5. Germline CDR1 reads MNHNS; CDR2 reads SASEGT. The CDR3: CASSTGGVSTDTQYF. CDR3 nucleotides: TGTGCCAGCAGCACAGGGGGAGTTAGCACAGATACGCAGTATTTT.

J is TRBJ2-7 and V is TRBV6-6, with D perhaps TRBD1 (6 bases). V gave up 6 bases and J gave up 2 bases, with 17 bases separating them. Germline-derived CDR1 and CDR2 are MNHNY and SVGAGI (reference sequence). The CDR3 runs to 15 residues. The CDR3 spells CASSLGVGAAYEQYF. CDR3 coding DNA: TGTGCCAGCAGCCTCGGTGTGGGGGCGGCCTACGAGCAGTACTTC.

The chain couples TRBV5-1 to TRBJ2-1; tentatively, D is TRBD2 (5 bases). Trimming removed 4 bases at V and 10 bases at J, with 18 bases between. The CDR3 runs to 14 residues. Germline V gives CDR1 SGHRS, CDR2 YFSETQ. The DNA for the CDR3 is TGCGCCAGCAGCACCACTAGTCAAGGAGGCGAGCAGTTCTTC. As protein: CASSTTSQGGEQFF. Combining the CDR3 with reference TRBV5-1 and TRBJ2-1 gives the whole variable domain KAGVTQTPRYLIKTRGQQVTLSCSPISGHRSVSWYQQTPGQGLQFLFEYFSETQRNKGNFPGRFSGRQFSNSRSEMNVSTLELGDSALYLCASSTTSQGGEQFFGPGTRLTVL.

The chain employs TRBV29-1 and TRBJ2-2; D not resolved. The V end lost 4 bases, the J end lost 13 bases, and 13 bases lay between the germline ends. Germline V lookup: CDR1 SQVTM, CDR2 ANQGSEA. The CDR3 is 11 residues long. The CDR3 reads CSVGSPLGLFF. The CDR3 region has the DNA TGCAGCGTTGGGTCCCCGCTGGGGCTGTTTTTT.

The rearrangement links TRBV27 to TRBJ2-1; D gene unclear. Per the germline V gene, CDR1 is MNHEY and CDR2 is SMNVEV (reference sequence). V was clipped by 6 bases and J by 9 bases, with 12 bases between them. This CDR3 is 12 amino acids long. This CDR3 reads CASSLRNTEQFF. The CDR3 DNA is TGTGCCAGCAGCCTTCGGAATACTGAGCAGTTCTTC.

The V call is TRBV19, the J call TRBJ2-3, with D unresolved. Trimming removed 7 bases at V and 2 bases at J, with 13 bases between. The germline gives CDR1 LNHDA, CDR2 SQIVND (reference sequence). The CDR3 runs to 14 residues. CDR3: CASKIAAYTDTQYF. CDR3 DNA: TGTGCCAGTAAGATAGCTGCATACACAGATACGCAGTATTTT.

This clone has only a few counts. CDR3 amino acids: CASSGTSGSIKTGELFF. In DNA, the CDR3 is TGCGCCAGCAGCGGGACTAGCGGGAGTATAAAAACCGGGGAGCTGTTTTTT. The rearrangement links TRBV5-1 to TRBJ2-2, with 14 bases that match TRBD2. The CDR3 has 17 residues. Looked up from germline, CDR1 is SGHRS and CDR2 is YFSETQ. The junction had 7 bases not matched to a gene; V was cut back by 4 bases and J by 5 bases.

This clone was seen only a few times. V and J are TRBV19 and TRBJ1-1; TRBD1 matches at 9 bases. V lost 9 bases, J lost 0 bases, and 11 bases stayed unmatched. The CDR3 runs 16 residues. From germline, CDR1 is LNHDA and CDR2 SQIVND (reference sequence). In nucleotides, the CDR3 is TGTGCCAGCAGAACAGGGGGCAAGGTCATGAACACTGAAGCTTTCTTT. Amino acids: CASRTGGKVMNTEAFF. Using reference TRBV19 and TRBJ1-1 for the parts outside the CDR3, the full variable domain is DGGITQSPKYLFRKEGQNVTLSCEQNLNHDAMYWYRQDPGQGLRLIYYSQIVNDFQKGDIAEGYSVSREKKESFPLTVTSAQKNPTAFYLCASRTGGKVMNTEAFFGQGTRLTVV.